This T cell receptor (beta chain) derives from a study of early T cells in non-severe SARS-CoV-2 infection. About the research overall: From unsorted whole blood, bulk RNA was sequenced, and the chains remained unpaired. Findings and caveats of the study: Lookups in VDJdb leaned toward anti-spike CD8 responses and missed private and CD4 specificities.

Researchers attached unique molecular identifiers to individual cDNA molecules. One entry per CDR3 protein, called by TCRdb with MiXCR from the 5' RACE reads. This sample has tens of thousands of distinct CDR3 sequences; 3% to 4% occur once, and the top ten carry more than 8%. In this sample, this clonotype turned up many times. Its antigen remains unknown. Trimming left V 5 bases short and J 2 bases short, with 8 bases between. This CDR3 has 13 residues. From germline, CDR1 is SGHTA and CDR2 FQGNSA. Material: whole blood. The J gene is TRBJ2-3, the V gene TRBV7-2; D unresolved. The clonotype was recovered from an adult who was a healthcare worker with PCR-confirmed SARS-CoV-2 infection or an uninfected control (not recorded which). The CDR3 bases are TGTGCCAGCAGCCGGGCGTTCACAGATACGCAGTATTTT. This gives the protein CASSRAFTDTQYF.